This T cell receptor beta chain emerged from a study of OX40 agonist ivuxolimab in advanced cancers. For the study at large: Ivuxolimab, an antibody that agonizes OX40 (CD134), was administered to the patients. Notes on the study in general: Low normalized T-cell clonal expansion was additionally recorded for some nonresponders.

Remarks on this clone: Its matching antigen is unknown.

The CDR3 covers 12 residues. Looked up from germline, CDR1 is SGHRS and CDR2 is YFSETQ. Trimming cost V 1 base and J 6 bases, with 8 bases left between them. Measured with immunoSEQ multiplex PCR; TCRdb has only the in-frame clones, and not every one. This sample carries 77,000 or so clones, around 85% of them seen once, and the ten largest clones take roughly 2.2%. The source material was CD4+ or CD8+ T cells sorted from blood, sampled in a trial of the OX40 agonist ivuxolimab. This chain joins TRBV5-1 and TRBJ2-7; D is ambiguous. This TCR was recovered from an adult with an advanced solid tumor such as melanoma, head and neck, liver or kidney cancer. CDR3 nucleotide sequence: TGCGCCAGCAGCTTGTTGTCGGCCGAGCAGTACTTC. Amino acids: CASSLLSAEQYF.